These 15 T cell receptor beta chains came from one sample sequenced in a study of blood T cell repertoires in COVID-19. The assay was immunoSEQ multiplex PCR, and TCRdb's table has in-frame clones only and misses some. Of approximately 120,000 clones listed, around 83% were seen once; the top ten hold 4.3%. Sequenced: peripheral blood. The receptor source for this set is a human donor in a cohort sampled during active COVID-19.

The CDR3 reads CASSLEGPQKLFF. The CDR3 bases are TGTGCCAGCAGCTTAGAGGGCCCCCAAAAACTGTTTTTT. The chain uses TRBV11-2 and TRBJ1-4, with no clear D. Trimming took off 0 bases at V and 9 bases at J, with 8 bases between the two ends. This CDR3 has 13 residues. Germline V gives CDR1 SGHAT, CDR2 FQNNGV.

Here the CDR3 DNA reads TGTGCCAGCAGCTTAGCGCAGGACAGAAGCAATCAGCCCCAGCATTTT. It codes for CASSLAQDRSNQPQHF. The chain couples TRBV7-2 to TRBJ1-5, with D possibly being TRBD1 (6 bases). There are 16 residues in the CDR3. CDR1 and CDR2 (germline): SGHTA, FQGNSA. Trimming cost V 0 bases and J 1 base, with 10 bases left between them.

The chain combines TRBV19 with TRBJ2-1, with D maybe TRBD2 (6 bases). Trimming cost V 5 bases and J 10 bases, with 9 bases left between them. The germline V gene has CDR1 LNHDA and CDR2 SQIVND (reference sequence). The CDR3 extends over 11 amino acids. CDR3 residues: CASSGGLEQFF. For the CDR3, the DNA is TGTGCCAGTAGTGGGGGACTGGAGCAGTTCTTC.

The V gene is TRBV19, the J gene TRBJ2-5, with 8 bases aligning to TRBD1. CDR1 is LNHDA and CDR2 is SQIVND in the germline V gene (reference sequence). The V gene end was trimmed by 3 bases and the J gene end by 4 bases; junction bases not matched to a gene: 4. The CDR3 length is 14 residues. The CDR3 region is CASSMLDRVETQYF. DNA of the CDR3: TGTGCCAGTAGTATGTTGGACAGGGTAGAGACCCAGTACTTC.

This rearrangement joins TRBV7-2 to TRBJ2-7; TRBD1 is a possible D gene (6 bases). Trimming removed 1 base from V and 6 bases from J, with 16 bases in between. This CDR3 spans 15 amino acids. Germline V gene data show CDR1 as SGHTA and CDR2 as FQGNSA. CDR3: CASSLVLGTPREQYF. The CDR3 nucleotides are TGTGCCAGCAGCTTAGTTCTTGGGACACCCCGCGAGCAGTACTTC. The full variable domain, its missing parts supplied by reference TRBV7-2 and TRBJ2-7, is GAGVSQSPSNKVTEKGKDVELRCDPISGHTALYWYRQSLGQGLEFLIYFQGNSAPDKSGLPSDRFSAERTGGSVSTLTIQRTQQEDSAVYLCASSLVLGTPREQYFGPGTRLTVT.

The chain carries TRBV11-3 and TRBJ2-7; D gene unclear. CDR1 SGHNT and CDR2 YENEEA come from the germline V gene. V was trimmed by 5 bases and J by 7 bases, leaving 12 bases between them. CDR3 length equals 12 residues. The CDR3 protein is CASSRDNIEQYF. The CDR3 DNA follows: TGTGCCAGCAGCCGAGACAATATAGAGCAGTACTTC.

The chain employs TRBV6-5 and TRBJ2-2; D possibly corresponds to TRBD2 (5 bases). This CDR3 has 14 amino acids. Deletions cut 8 bases from V and 6 bases from J, with 16 bases between. The germline V gene encodes CDR1 MNHEY and CDR2 SVGAGI. CDR3 bases: TGTGCCAGCGCGGAACCTAGCTTCGCCGGGGAGCTGTTTTTT. This translates into CASAEPSFAGELFF.

In this sample, this clone turned up a few times. The CDR3 bases are TGTGCCAGTAGTAGACTAGCGGCTTCCTCCTACGAGCAGTACTTC. Translated, it gives CASSRLAASSYEQYF. The gene calls are TRBV19 and TRBJ2-7; 9 positions agree with TRBD2. Trimming removed 4 bases from V and 0 bases from J; junction bases left unmatched: 4. The CDR3 is made up of 15 amino acids. The germline CDR1 and CDR2 sequences are LNHDA and SQIVND (reference sequence).

The rearrangement uses TRBV6-4 and TRBJ2-1, with 8 bases fitting TRBD2. Germline loops: CDR1 MRHNA, CDR2 SNTAGT. The V segment lost 0 bases and the J segment 4 bases; nucleotides outside the gene matches: 5. The CDR3 totals 16 residues. For the CDR3, the DNA is TGTGCCAGCAGTGACTCCGGGGGGGCGGGGTACAATGAGCAGTTCTTC. Amino acid sequence: CASSDSGGAGYNEQFF.

This clone was found once. The V gene is TRBV6-5, the J gene TRBJ2-7, with D possibly TRBD1 on 6 matching bases. Germline V gene data show CDR1 as MNHEY and CDR2 as SVGAGI. This CDR3 comprises 14 residues. With 6 bases removed from V and 3 bases from J, the gap between germline ends came to 15 bases. DNA for the CDR3: TGTGCCAGCAGCGAGGTCACAGGGTACTACGAGCAGTACTTC. This gives the protein CASSEVTGYYEQYF.

In this sample, this clone turned up a few times. This chain joins TRBV3-1 (or the pseudogene TRBV3-2) and TRBJ1-5; 8 bases are a match to TRBD1. The V and J ends lost 5 bases and 9 bases, in that order; junction bases with no gene match: 6. This CDR3 contains 13 residues. Looked up from germline, CDR1 is LGHDT and CDR2 is YNNKEL (reference sequence). The CDR3 loop reads CASSDRGSRPQHF. The CDR3 DNA sequence: TGTGCCAGCAGCGACAGGGGTTCGCGGCCCCAGCATTTT.

This clone was observed a few times. The chain employs TRBV6-2 or TRBV6-3 and TRBJ2-7; D perhaps matches TRBD1 (5 bases). V gave up 5 bases and J gave up 4 bases, with 15 bases separating them. The germline V gene has CDR1 MNHEY and CDR2 SVGEGT. This CDR3 spans 14 amino acids. The CDR3 loop reads CASSPGQGWYEQYF. The CDR3 DNA follows: TGTGCCAGCAGTCCCGGGCAGGGTTGGTACGAGCAGTACTTC.

The sample holds one count of this clone. The chain carries TRBV24-1 and TRBJ2-1; TRBD2 aligns across 7 bases. V dropped 1 base and J dropped 0; count of bases not matched to a gene: 2. The CDR3 consists of 16 residues. CDR1 and CDR2 (germline): KGHDR, SFDVKD. The DNA for the CDR3 is TGTGCCACCAGTGATTTCGGCGGGAGCTCCTACAATGAGCAGTTCTTC. It encodes CATSDFGGSSYNEQFF.

This chain uses TRBV24-1 with TRBJ2-3, with 8 nucleotides matching TRBD2. The CDR3 runs to 15 residues. Germline V gene sequence: CDR1 KGHDR, CDR2 SFDVKD. The junction had 8 bases not matched to a gene; V was cut back by 7 bases and J by 3 bases. CDR3 nucleotide sequence: TGTGCCACCAGCAAACGGGGGGGGTTTACAGATACGCAGTATTTT. Its translation is CATSKRGGFTDTQYF.

The V call is TRBV6-1, the J call TRBJ2-1, with 13 bases identical to TRBD2. This CDR3 spans 17 amino acids. Germline V gene lookup returns CDR1 MNHNS and CDR2 SASEGT. Trimming at V came to 3 bases and at J to 7 bases, leaving 9 bases not matched to a gene. For the CDR3, the DNA is TGTGCCAGCAGTGACGAACTAGCGGGGGGGGGCCTGAATGAGCAGTTCTTC. This translates into CASSDELAGGGLNEQFF.